These 16 T cell receptor beta chains were all obtained from the same sample, sequenced in a study of blood T cell repertoires in COVID-19. Only in-frame clones appear in the TCRdb table, and some are missing; sequencing was by immunoSEQ multiplex PCR. The table includes about 140,000 clones, around nine tenths detected once. Source material: peripheral blood. These receptors came from a woman aged 45 to 65 with acute or convalescent COVID-19.

The CDR3 reads CAISESGGGNEKLFF. DNA of the CDR3: TGTGCCATCAGTGAGTCAGGGGGCGGAAATGAAAAACTGTTTTTT. This chain joins TRBV10-3 and TRBJ1-4, with 7 nucleotides matching TRBD1. J lost 5 bases, V lost 0 bases, and 3 bases had no gene match. The CDR3 extends over 15 amino acids. The germline CDR1 and CDR2 sequences are ENHRY and SYGVKD.

V usage is TRBV9 and J usage is TRBJ1-1, with D tentatively TRBD1 (5 bases). This CDR3 spans 16 amino acids. The V end was cut by 0 bases, the J end by 1 base, with 13 bases between. Germline V gene lookup returns CDR1 SGDLS and CDR2 YYNGEE. The CDR3 nucleotides read TGTGCCAGCAGCGTAGGGGGGGACTTCCAGAACACTGAAGCTTTCTTT. Translated: CASSVGGDFQNTEAFF.

The V call is TRBV6-1, the J call TRBJ1-1; tentative D call: TRBD1 (6 bases). CDR1 is MNHNS, CDR2 SASEGT, per germline. With 2 bases removed from V and 5 bases from J, the gap between germline ends came to 15 bases. The CDR3 is made up of 15 amino acids. CDR3 region: CASSENQGLRTEAFF. CDR3 bases: TGTGCCAGCAGTGAAAATCAGGGGCTGCGTACTGAAGCTTTCTTT.

This clone appeared once. The rearrangement joins TRBV21-1 to TRBJ2-5; the table's D gene call, TRBD2, was not cross checked with the DNA. TRBV21-1 is classified as a pseudogene. The CDR3 sequence is 15 residues long. The CDR3 nucleotides are TGTGCCAGAGCCCGAAAAGAGGGCCCACAAGAGACCCAGTACTTC. It encodes CARARKEGPQETQYF.

This rearrangement joins TRBV28 to TRBJ1-5; no firm D call. V shed 2 bases and J shed 2 bases, with 10 bases lying between them. Germline lookup yields CDR1 MDHEN and CDR2 SYDVKM. There are 15 residues in the CDR3. In nucleotides, the CDR3 is TGTGCCAGCAGTTTACGGGGTGAGCGCAATCAGCCCCAGCATTTT. Translation: CASSLRGERNQPQHF.

The chain couples TRBV2 to TRBJ1-1; D is unclear. This CDR3 contains 14 residues. Germline CDR1 and CDR2: SNHLY and FYNNEI. V was trimmed by 3 bases and J by 10 bases, leaving 18 bases between them. The CDR3 DNA reads TGTGCCAGCAGTGAGGTACCCAGAGCTGAGGGAGCTTTCTTT. Protein product: CASSEVPRAEGAFF. Together with reference TRBV2 and TRBJ1-1, the CDR3 gives the full variable domain: EPEVTQTPSHQVTQMGQEVILRCVPISNHLYFYWYRQILGQKVEFLVSFYNNEISEKSEIFDDQFSVERPDGSNFTLKIRSTKLEDSAMYFCASSEVPRAEGAFFGQGTRLTVV.

V is TRBV7-9 and J is TRBJ2-1, with D perhaps matching TRBD1 (5 bases). This CDR3 is built from 16 residues. Per the germline V gene, CDR1 is SEHNR and CDR2 is FQNEAQ (reference sequence). V lost 6 bases, J lost 2 bases, and 17 bases lay in between. CDR3 loop: CASSLWGQVTYNEQFF. CDR3 sequence (DNA): TGTGCCAGCAGTTTATGGGGCCAGGTCACCTACAATGAGCAGTTCTTC.

In this sample, this clone turned up once. This chain links TRBV24-1 with TRBJ2-3; possible D gene TRBD2, 7 bases. The CDR3 runs 16 residues. Germline CDR1 is KGHDR and CDR2 is SFDVKD. Trimming removed 2 bases from V and 1 base from J, with 12 bases in between. CDR3: CATSDWGGRGTDTQYF. The CDR3 nucleotides read TGTGCCACCAGTGATTGGGGGGGCCGAGGCACAGATACGCAGTATTTT.

This sequence joins TRBV5-1 and TRBJ2-3, with a weak D call TRBD2 (5 bases). The CDR3 is 14 residues long. Trimming stripped 5 bases from V and 1 base from J, with 11 bases between. Germline-derived CDR1 and CDR2 are SGHRS and YFSETQ. CDR3 protein: CASRDSGGTDTQYF. The CDR3 DNA reads as TGCGCCAGCAGGGATTCCGGGGGCACAGATACGCAGTATTTT.

The genes are TRBV27 and TRBJ2-2; D is possibly TRBD2 (6 bases). The V end was cut by 3 bases, the J end by 6 bases, with 20 bases between. This CDR3 has 17 residues. Germline-derived CDR1 and CDR2 are MNHEY and SMNVEV (reference sequence). CDR3 loop: CASSFLLRGGPSGELFF. The CDR3 nucleotides read TGTGCCAGCAGTTTCTTGCTGCGTGGAGGGCCCTCCGGGGAGCTGTTTTTT.

The chain is built from TRBV7-2 and TRBJ2-7, with 7 bases lining up with TRBD1. Germline V gene sequence: CDR1 SGHTA, CDR2 FQGNSA. The CDR3 has 15 amino acids. Losses at the gene ends were 3 bases for V and 1 base for J; bases not matched to a gene: 6. CDR3 bases: TGTGCCAGCAGCTTCGGACAGGCTTATTCCTACGAGCAGTACTTC. It yields the protein CASSFGQAYSYEQYF.

The chain has TRBV10-3 and TRBJ1-1; D gene uncertain. The germline V gene encodes CDR1 ENHRY and CDR2 SYGVKD. Trimming took 5 bases from V and 4 from J, leaving 14 bases between them. CDR3 length equals 14 residues. Here the CDR3 DNA reads TGTGCCATCAGTAACTCGGGTTCGGGCACTGAAGCTTTCTTT. Its protein product is CAISNSGSGTEAFF.

The rearrangement links TRBV14 to TRBJ1-1; the D gene is possibly TRBD1 (5 bases). Between the trimmed V and J ends, which lost 1 base and 10 bases, there was a span of 13 bases. Germline lookup yields CDR1 SGHDN and CDR2 FVKESK. The length of the CDR3 is 13 residues. The CDR3 here is CASSQGPTGGAFF. The DNA of the CDR3 is TGTGCCAGCAGCCAAGGCCCAACCGGGGGAGCTTTCTTT.

V and J are TRBV9 and TRBJ2-1, with 8 bases fitting TRBD2. The CDR3 totals 18 residues. Germline V lookup: CDR1 SGDLS, CDR2 YYNGEE. The V gene end was trimmed by 0 bases and the J gene end by 3 bases; junction bases not matched to a gene: 11. This CDR3 reads CASSVGGGGLAGYNEQFF. Here the CDR3 DNA reads TGTGCCAGCAGCGTAGGTGGGGGAGGGCTAGCGGGCTACAATGAGCAGTTCTTC.

This clone has only one observation. J is TRBJ2-5 and V is TRBV29-1, with D tentatively TRBD2 (6 bases). Deletions cut 4 bases from V and 4 bases from J, with 10 bases between. The CDR3 consists of 12 residues. Looked up from germline, CDR1 is SQVTM and CDR2 is ANQGSEA. In DNA form, the CDR3 reads TGCAGCGTTGGTCGAGCGGGAGAGACCCAGTACTTC. Encoded protein: CSVGRAGETQYF.

This clone appeared a single time. The chain uses TRBV12-5 and TRBJ1-1; 8 bases fit TRBD1. Germline loops: CDR1 LGHNT, CDR2 FRNRAP. Trimming removed 7 bases from V and 7 bases from J; junction bases left unmatched: 8. The CDR3 is 13 amino acids. CDR3: CASAKTGVNEAFF. CDR3 coding DNA: TGTGCTAGTGCCAAGACAGGGGTAAATGAAGCTTTCTTT.